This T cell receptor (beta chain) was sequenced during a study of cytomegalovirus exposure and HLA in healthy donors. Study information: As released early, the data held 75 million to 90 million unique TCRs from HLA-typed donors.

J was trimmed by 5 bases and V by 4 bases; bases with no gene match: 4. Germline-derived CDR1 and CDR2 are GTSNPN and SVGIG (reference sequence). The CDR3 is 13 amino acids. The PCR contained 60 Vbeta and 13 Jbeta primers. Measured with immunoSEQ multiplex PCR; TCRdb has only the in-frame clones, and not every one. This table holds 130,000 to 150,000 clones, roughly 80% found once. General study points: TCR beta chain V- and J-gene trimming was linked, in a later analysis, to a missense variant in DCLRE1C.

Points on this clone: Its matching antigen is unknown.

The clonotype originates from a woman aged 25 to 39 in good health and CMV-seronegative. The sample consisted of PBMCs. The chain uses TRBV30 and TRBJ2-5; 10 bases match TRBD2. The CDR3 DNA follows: TGTGCCTGGACTAGCGGGAGCGTGGAGACCCAGTACTTC. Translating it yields CAWTSGSVETQYF.